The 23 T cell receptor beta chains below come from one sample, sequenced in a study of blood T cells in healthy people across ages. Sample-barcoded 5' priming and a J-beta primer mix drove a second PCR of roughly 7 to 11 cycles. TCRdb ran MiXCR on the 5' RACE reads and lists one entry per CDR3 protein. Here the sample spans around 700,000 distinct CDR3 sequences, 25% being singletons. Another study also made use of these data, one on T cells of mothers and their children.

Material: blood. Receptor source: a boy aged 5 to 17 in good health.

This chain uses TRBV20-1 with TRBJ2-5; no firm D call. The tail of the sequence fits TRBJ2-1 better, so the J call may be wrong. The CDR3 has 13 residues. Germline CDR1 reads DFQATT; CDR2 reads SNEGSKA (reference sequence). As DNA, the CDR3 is TGCAGTGCTAGTAAGGGTTCCCCCAATGAGCAGTTCTTC. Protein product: CSASKGSPNEQFF.

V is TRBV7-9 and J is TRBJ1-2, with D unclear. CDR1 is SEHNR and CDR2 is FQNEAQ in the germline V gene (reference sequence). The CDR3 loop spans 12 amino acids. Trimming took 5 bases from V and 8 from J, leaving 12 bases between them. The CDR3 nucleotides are TGTGCCAGCAGCAAAAGCTCCGGGGGCTACACCTTC. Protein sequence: CASSKSSGGYTF.

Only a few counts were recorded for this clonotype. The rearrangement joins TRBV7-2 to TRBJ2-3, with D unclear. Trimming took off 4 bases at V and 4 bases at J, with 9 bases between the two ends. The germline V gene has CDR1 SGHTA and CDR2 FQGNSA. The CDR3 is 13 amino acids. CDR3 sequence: CASSSEMADTQYF. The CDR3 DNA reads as TGTGCCAGCAGCTCAGAGATGGCAGATACGCAGTATTTT. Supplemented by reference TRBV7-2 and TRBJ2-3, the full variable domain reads GAGVSQSPSNKVTEKGKDVELRCDPISGHTALYWYRQSLGQGLEFLIYFQGNSAPDKSGLPSDRFSAERTGGSVSTLTIQRTQQEDSAVYLCASSSEMADTQYFGPGTRLTVL.

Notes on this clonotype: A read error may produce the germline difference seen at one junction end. CDR3 residues: CTSSFEGVSVSGNEQFF. CDR3 DNA: TGTACCAGCAGTTTTGAGGGGGTTAGCGTCTCTGGGAATGAGCAGTTCTTC. The gene calls are TRBV6-4 and TRBJ2-1, with D possibly TRBD1 on 6 matching bases. The CDR3 runs to 17 residues. CDR1 and CDR2 (germline): MRHNA, SNTAGT.

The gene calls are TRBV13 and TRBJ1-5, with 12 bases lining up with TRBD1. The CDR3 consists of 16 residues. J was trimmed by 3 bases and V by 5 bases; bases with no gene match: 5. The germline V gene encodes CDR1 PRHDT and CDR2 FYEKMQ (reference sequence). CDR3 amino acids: CASSMGQGADNQPQHF. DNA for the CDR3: TGTGCCAGCAGCATGGGACAGGGGGCGGACAATCAGCCCCAGCATTTT. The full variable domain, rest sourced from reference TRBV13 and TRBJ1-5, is AAGVIQSPRHLIKEKRETATLKCYPIPRHDTVYWYQQGPGQDPQFLISFYEKMQSDKGSIPDRFSAQQFSDYHSELNMSSLELGDSALYFCASSMGQGADNQPQHFGDGTRLSIL.

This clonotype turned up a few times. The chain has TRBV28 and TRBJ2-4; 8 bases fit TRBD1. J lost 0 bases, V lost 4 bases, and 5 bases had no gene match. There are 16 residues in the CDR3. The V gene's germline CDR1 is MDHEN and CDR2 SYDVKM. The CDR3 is CASSSQGARAKNIQYF. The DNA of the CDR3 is TGTGCCAGCAGTTCCCAGGGGGCTCGAGCCAAAAACATTCAGTACTTC.

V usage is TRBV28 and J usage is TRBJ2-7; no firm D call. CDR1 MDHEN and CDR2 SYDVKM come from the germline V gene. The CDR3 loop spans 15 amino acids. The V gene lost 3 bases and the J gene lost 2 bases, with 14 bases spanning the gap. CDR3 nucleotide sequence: TGTGCCAGCAGTTTGGTGGATGTGATGCCCTACGAGCAGTACTTC. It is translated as CASSLVDVMPYEQYF.

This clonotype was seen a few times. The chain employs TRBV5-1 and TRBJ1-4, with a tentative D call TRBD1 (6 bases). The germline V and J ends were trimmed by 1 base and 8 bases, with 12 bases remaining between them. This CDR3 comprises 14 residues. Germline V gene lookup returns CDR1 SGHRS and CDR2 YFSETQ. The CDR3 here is CASSLQTGSEKLFF. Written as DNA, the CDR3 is TGCGCCAGCAGCTTGCAAACAGGGTCGGAAAAACTGTTTTTT.

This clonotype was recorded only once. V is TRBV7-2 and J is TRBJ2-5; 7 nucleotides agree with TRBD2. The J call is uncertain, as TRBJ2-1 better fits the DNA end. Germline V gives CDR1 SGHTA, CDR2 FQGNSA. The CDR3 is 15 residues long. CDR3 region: CASSLGTRGEYEQFF. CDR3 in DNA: TGTGCCAGCAGCTTAGGGACTAGGGGAGAGTATGAGCAGTTCTTC.

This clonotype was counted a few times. CDR3 sequence (DNA): TGCGCCAGCAGCCAAGTTTTCGCAGCGGGGGGGCGGAAGACCCAGTACTTC. Translated, it gives CASSQVFAAGGRKTQYF. V usage is TRBV4-3 and J usage is TRBJ2-7; 10 bases map to TRBD2. The J call is doubtful: the DNA matches TRBJ2-5 better. The germline V gene has CDR1 LGHNA and CDR2 YSLEER. The CDR3 consists of 17 residues.

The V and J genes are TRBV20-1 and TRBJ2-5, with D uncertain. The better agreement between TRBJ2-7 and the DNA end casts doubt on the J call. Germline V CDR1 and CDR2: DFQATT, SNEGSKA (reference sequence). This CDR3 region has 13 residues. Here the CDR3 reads CSARGYLSYEQYF. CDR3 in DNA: TGCAGTGCTAGAGGATATCTATCCTACGAGCAGTACTTC.

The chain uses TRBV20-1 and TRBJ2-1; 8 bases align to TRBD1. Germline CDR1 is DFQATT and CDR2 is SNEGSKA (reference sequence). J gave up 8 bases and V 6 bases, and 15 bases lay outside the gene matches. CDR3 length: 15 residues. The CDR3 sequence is CSARATDRVPHEQFF. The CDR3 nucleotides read TGCAGTGCCCGGGCGACGGACAGGGTTCCCCATGAGCAGTTCTTC.

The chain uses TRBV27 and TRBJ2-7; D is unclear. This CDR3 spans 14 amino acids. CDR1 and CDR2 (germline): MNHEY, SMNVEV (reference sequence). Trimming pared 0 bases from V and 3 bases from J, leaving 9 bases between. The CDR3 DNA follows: TGTGCCAGCAGTTTATCCTTTGGCAGCTACGAGCAGTACTTC. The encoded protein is CASSLSFGSYEQYF.

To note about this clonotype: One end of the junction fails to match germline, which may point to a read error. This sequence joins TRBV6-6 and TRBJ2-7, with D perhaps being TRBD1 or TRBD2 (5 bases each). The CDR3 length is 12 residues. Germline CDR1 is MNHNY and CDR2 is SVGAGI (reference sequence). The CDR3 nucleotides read TGTGCCAGCAGTTATGACGGGGCTGAGGAGGACTTC. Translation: CASSYDGAEEDF.

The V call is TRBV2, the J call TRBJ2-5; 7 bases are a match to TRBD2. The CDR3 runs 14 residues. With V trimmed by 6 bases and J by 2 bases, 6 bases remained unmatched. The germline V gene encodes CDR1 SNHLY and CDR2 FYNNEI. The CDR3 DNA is TGTGCCAGCAGAGGCGGGACTACTCAAGAGACCCAGTACTTC. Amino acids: CASRGGTTQETQYF.

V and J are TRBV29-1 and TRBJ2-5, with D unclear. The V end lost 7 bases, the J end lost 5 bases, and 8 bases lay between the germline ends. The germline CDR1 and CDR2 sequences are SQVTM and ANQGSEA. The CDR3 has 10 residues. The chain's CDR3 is CSGSTETQYF. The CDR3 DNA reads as TGCAGCGGTTCAACGGAGACCCAGTACTTC.

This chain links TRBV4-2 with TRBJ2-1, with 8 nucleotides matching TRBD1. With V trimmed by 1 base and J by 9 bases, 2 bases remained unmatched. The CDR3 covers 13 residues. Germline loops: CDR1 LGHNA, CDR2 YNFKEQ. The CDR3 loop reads CASSQGQGTEQFF. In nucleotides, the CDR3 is TGTGCCAGCAGCCAAGGACAGGGGACTGAGCAGTTCTTC.

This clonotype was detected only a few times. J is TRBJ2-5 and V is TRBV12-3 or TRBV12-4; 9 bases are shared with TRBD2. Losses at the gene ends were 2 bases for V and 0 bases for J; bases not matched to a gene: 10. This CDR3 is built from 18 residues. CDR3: CASSLRPSRGGYQETQYF. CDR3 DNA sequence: TGTGCCAGCAGTTTACGTCCGTCGCGGGGGGGTTACCAAGAGACCCAGTACTTC.

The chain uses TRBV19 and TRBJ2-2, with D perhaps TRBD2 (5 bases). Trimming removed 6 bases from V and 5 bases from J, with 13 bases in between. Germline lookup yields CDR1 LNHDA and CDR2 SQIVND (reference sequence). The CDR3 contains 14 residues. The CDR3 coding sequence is TGTGCCAGTAGCACCCTTAGCGTGACCGGGGAGCTGTTTTTT. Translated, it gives CASSTLSVTGELFF.

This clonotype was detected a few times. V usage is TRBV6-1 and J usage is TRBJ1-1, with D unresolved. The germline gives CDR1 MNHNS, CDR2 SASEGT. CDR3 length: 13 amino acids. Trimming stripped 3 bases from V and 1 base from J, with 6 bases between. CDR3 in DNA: TGTGCCAGCAGTGATTGGCAGAACACTGAAGCTTTCTTT. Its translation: CASSDWQNTEAFF.

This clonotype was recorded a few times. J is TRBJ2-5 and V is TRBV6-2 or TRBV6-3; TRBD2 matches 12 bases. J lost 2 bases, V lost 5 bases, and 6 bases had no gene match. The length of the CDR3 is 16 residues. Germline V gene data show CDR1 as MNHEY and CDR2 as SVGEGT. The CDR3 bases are TGTGCCAGCAGTCCGACTAGCGGGGGACCTCAAGAGACCCAGTACTTC. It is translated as CASSPTSGGPQETQYF.

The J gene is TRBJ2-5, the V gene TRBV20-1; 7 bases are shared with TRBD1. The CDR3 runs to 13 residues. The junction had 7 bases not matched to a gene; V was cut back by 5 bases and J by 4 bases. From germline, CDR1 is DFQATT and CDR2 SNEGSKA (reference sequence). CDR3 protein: CSALKGAAETQYF. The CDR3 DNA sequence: TGCAGTGCTTTAAAGGGGGCGGCAGAGACCCAGTACTTC.

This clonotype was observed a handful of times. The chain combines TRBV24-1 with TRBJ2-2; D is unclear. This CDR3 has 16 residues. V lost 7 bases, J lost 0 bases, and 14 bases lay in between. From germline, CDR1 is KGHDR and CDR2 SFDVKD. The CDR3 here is CATSPAWSANTGELFF. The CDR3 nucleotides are TGTGCCACCAGCCCAGCGTGGAGCGCGAACACCGGGGAGCTGTTTTTT.